Listed below are T cell receptor beta chains from one sample, sequenced in a study of cytomegalovirus exposure and HLA in healthy donors. The repertoire was sequenced with immunoSEQ multiplex PCR; TCRdb's copy has only in-frame clones and lacks some. The sample contains 200,000 or so clones, 85% of which appear only once. Material for sequencing was PBMCs. All receptors come from a human donor in good health. CDR3s leave out the opening cysteine and the closing phenylalanine or tryptophan. Clone size is shown for a subset of rows, as once, few, many or a class of expanded clone.

V	size	J	CDR3
TRBV13	.	TRBJ1-6	ASSTRQSNSPLH
TRBV5-1	.	TRBJ1-1	ASSKSQGRLDTEAF
TRBV5-1	.	TRBJ2-7	ASSSPGQYEQY
TRBV28	.	TRBJ2-7	ASRTGTARNYLGEQY
TRBV18	.	TRBJ2-6	ASSEKGHTNSGANVLT
TRBV27	.	TRBJ2-7	ASSLTSSGSNEQY
TRBV5-1	.	TRBJ2-5	ASSSTGGWETQY
TRBV19	.	TRBJ1-5	ASKQGAQPQH
TRBV5-1	.	TRBJ2-7	ASSLYVGEQY
TRBV4-1	.	TRBJ1-5	ASSHPGQGLRQPQH
TRBV7-8	.	TRBJ2-3	ASSLGGLASADTQY
TRBV11-2	.	TRBJ1-1	ASSLSAGANTEAF
TRBV6-4	few	TRBJ2-7	ASSDILGLAGVYGQY
TRBV5-4	.	TRBJ1-2	ASSPRGDYGYT
TRBV27	.	TRBJ1-1	ASSQQATMNTEAF
TRBV27	.	TRBJ2-7	ASSLSGLAGTYEQY
TRBV19	.	.	ASRNVKDRVHEQY
TRBV4-3	.	TRBJ1-2	ASSQLLGGSYGYT
TRBV7-9	few	TRBJ2-5	ASRSTLAGVSETQY
TRBV7-8	.	TRBJ2-2	ASSLGGSRTGELF
TRBV7-9	.	TRBJ2-7	ASSFRDKAYEQY
TRBV7-7	.	TRBJ2-7	ASSYGLAGDYEQY
TRBV6-1	.	TRBJ1-1	ASNRRGRHTEAF
TRBV7-2	.	TRBJ2-1	ASSPGQVMNNEQF
TRBV25-1	.	TRBJ1-6	ASSESENSPLH
TRBV5-5	.	TRBJ2-7	ASSLQGTSGRFSYEQY